A selection of T cell receptor beta chains follows, all from one sample in a study of TIL therapy for anti-PD-1-resistant metastatic lung cancer. The data were produced by immunoSEQ multiplex PCR, yet TCRdb's version contains in-frame clones alone and is incomplete. The repertoire holds 16,000 or so clones, with 74% as singletons. Sequenced material: blood, taken at baseline. All receptors derive from a person aged 25 to 85 with non-small cell lung cancer. The CDR3 runs from the conserved cysteine through the conserved F or W. D genes are given only for firm matches. Some rows have no size entry. The others give once, few or many, or a class for an expanded clone.

d_call j_call clone_size v_call cdr3_aa cdr3_nt
NA TRBJ2-7 few TRBV7-6 CASSLISYEQYF TGTGCCAGCAGTCTGATCTCCTACGAGCAGTACTTC
NA TRBJ1-5 NA TRBV4-3 CASSQEFGGAVQPQHF TGCGCCAGCAGCCAAGAATTCGGGGGGGCGGTTCAGCCCCAGCATTTT
TRBD1 TRBJ2-7 once TRBV14 CASSPGTAKQYF TGTGCCAGCAGCCCCGGGACAGCCAAGCAGTACTTC
NA TRBJ1-1 once TRBV10-1 CASSDRRRGGTEAFF TGCGCCAGCAGTGATCGAAGGCGGGGGGGCACTGAAGCTTTCTTT
NA TRBJ1-5 NA TRBV6-1 CASRAGKDQPQHF TGTGCCAGCAGAGCAGGAAAGGATCAGCCCCAGCATTTT
TRBD2 TRBJ2-2 NA TRBV30 CAWTYGLAGVTGELFF TGTGCCTGGACCTACGGACTAGCGGGGGTCACCGGGGAGCTGTTTTTT
NA TRBJ1-2 few TRBV27 CASSLSRQVGYTF TGTGCCAGCAGTTTATCAAGGCAGGTTGGCTACACCTTC
TRBD2 TRBJ2-3 NA TRBV7-2 CASSRTISGGRGTDTQYF TGTGCCAGCAGCCGTACTATTTCGGGGGGGCGCGGCACAGATACGCAGTATTTT
TRBD1 TRBJ1-1 NA TRBV4-1 CASSQVTGASLGYHTEAFF TGCGCCAGCAGCCAAGTAACAGGGGCTTCGCTAGGGTATCACACTGAAGCTTTCTTT
TRBD1 TRBJ2-7 NA TRBV2 CASRDRGYEQYF TGTGCCAGCAGGGACAGGGGGTACGAGCAGTACTTC
NA TRBJ1-6 NA TRBV10-3 CAIKRDLSSPLHF TGTGCCATCAAACGGGACCTGTCTTCACCCCTCCACTTT
NA TRBJ2-3 few TRBV5-8 CASSLEVATGTQYF TGTGCCAGCAGCTTGGAGGTAGCGACGGGTACGCAGTATTTT
NA TRBJ2-5 NA TRBV5-1 CASSIQGQVQETQYF TGCGCCAGCAGCATCCAGGGACAAGTCCAAGAGACCCAGTACTTC
NA TRBJ2-1 NA TRBV4-3 CASSQEGRGDNEQFF TGCGCCAGCAGCCAAGAGGGACGGGGAGACAATGAGCAGTTCTTC
TRBD2 TRBJ2-1 NA TRBV5-1 CASILSPGLDDNEQFF TGCGCCAGCATCCTCTCCCCGGGACTAGACGACAATGAGCAGTTCTTC
NA TRBJ1-1 once TRBV7-6 CASSPSGNTEAFF TGTGCCAGCAGCCCCTCGGGGAACACTGAAGCTTTCTTT
NA TRBJ2-7 NA TRBV19 CASSIFAGVSYEQYF TGTGCCAGTAGTATATTTGCAGGGGTGAGCTACGAGCAGTACTTC
TRBD1 TRBJ1-6 NA TRBV7-9 CASSFSRQGGSPLHF TGTGCCAGCAGCTTCAGTAGACAGGGTGGTTCACCCCTCCACTTT
TRBD1 TRBJ1-2 NA TRBV27 CATRETGASGYTF TGTGCCACCCGAGAGACAGGGGCTAGTGGCTACACCTTC
NA TRBJ1-2 NA TRBV6-5 CASKQGHLYGYTF TGTGCCAGCAAGCAGGGACATCTCTATGGCTACACCTTC
NA TRBJ1-1 NA TRBV4-1 CASSRSGDGSTEAFF TGCGCCAGCAGCCGATCAGGGGACGGGAGCACTGAAGCTTTCTTT
NA TRBJ2-1 NA TRBV19 CASSLPNGNEQFF TGTGCCAGTAGTCTCCCGAATGGCAATGAGCAGTTCTTC
NA TRBJ2-1 NA TRBV2 CASSGNEQFF TGTGCCAGCAGTGGGAATGAGCAGTTCTTC
TRBD2 TRBJ2-1 NA TRBV9 CASSGALAGGTEQFF TGTGCCAGCAGCGGAGCCTTGGCGGGGGGAACTGAGCAGTTCTTC
NA TRBJ1-3 NA TRBV5-8 CASSLAGLNTIYF TGTGCCAGCAGCTTGGCGGGCCTAAACACCATATATTTT
NA TRBJ2-1 once TRBV6-1 CASSEVEGRGNEQFF TGTGCCAGCAGTGAAGTGGAGGGAAGGGGGAATGAGCAGTTCTTC
NA TRBJ2-2 NA TRBV2 CASSFDRGELFF TGTGCCAGCAGTTTTGACAGGGGGGAGCTGTTTTTT
TRBD1 TRBJ1-2 few TRBV15 CATSVRTGSGYTF TGTGCCACCAGCGTACGGACAGGGTCGGGCTACACCTTC
TRBD1 TRBJ1-1 few TRBV4-3 CASSQDAGGYTEAFF TGCGCCAGCAGCCAAGATGCAGGGGGATACACTGAAGCTTTCTTT
TRBD1 TRBJ1-1 NA TRBV11-2 CASSFRGGDTEAFF TGTGCCAGCAGCTTCAGGGGGGGGGACACTGAAGCTTTCTTT
TRBD2 TRBJ2-3 NA TRBV27 CASRPVGGREVYF TGTGCCAGCAGGCCCGTAGGGGGGCGGGAGGTGTATTTT
NA TRBJ2-5 NA TRBV5-1 CASRDRTRLGTQYF TGCGCCAGCAGAGACAGGACCCGGTTGGGGACCCAGTACTTC
NA TRBJ2-4 NA TRBV5-1 CASSRGDSKNIQYF TGCGCCAGCAGCCGCGGGGACTCAAAAAACATTCAGTACTTC
NA TRBJ2-7 NA TRBV7-8 CASSLMVEVTTSYEQYF TGTGCCAGCAGCCTTATGGTGGAAGTAACAACTTCCTACGAGCAGTACTTC
NA TRBJ1-1 NA TRBV30 CAWSVRERQVNTEAFF TGTGCCTGGAGTGTACGGGAGAGGCAGGTGAACACTGAAGCTTTCTTT
TRBD2 TRBJ2-1 NA TRBV5-4 CASSRRGGHNEQFF TGTGCCAGCAGCCGCCGCGGGGGGCACAATGAGCAGTTCTTC
TRBD1 TRBJ2-1 NA TRBV4-1 CAGSLRQGSYNEQFF TGCGCCGGCAGCCTAAGACAGGGGTCGTACAATGAGCAGTTCTTC
NA TRBJ1-1 NA TRBV7-2 CASSPPGSQITEAFF TGTGCCAGCAGCCCCCCCGGGTCACAGATCACTGAAGCTTTCTTT
TRBD2 TRBJ2-2 NA TRBV9 CASSVESGGYTGELFF TGTGCCAGCAGCGTAGAAAGCGGGGGCTACACCGGGGAGCTGTTTTTT
TRBD1 TRBJ1-4 NA TRBV5-6 CASSTQTGLREKLFF TGTGCCAGCAGCACTCAGACAGGGTTGCGGGAAAAACTGTTTTTT
TRBD1 TRBJ1-5 NA TRBV6-4 CASRHPQGAKTHSNQPQHF TGTGCCAGCAGACACCCACAGGGGGCCAAAACCCATAGCAATCAGCCCCAGCATTTT
TRBD1 TRBJ2-7 few TRBV10-1 CASSGRQGRSYEQYF TGCGCCAGCAGTGGGAGACAGGGACGCTCCTACGAGCAGTACTTC
NA TRBJ1-2 NA TRBV7-9 CASSLVVLNYGYTF TGTGCCAGCAGCTTAGTCGTTCTCAACTATGGCTACACCTTC
TRBD2 TRBJ2-1 NA TRBV11-2 CASSFWHSSGALGVEQFF TGTGCCAGCAGCTTTTGGCATTCTAGCGGGGCCCTCGGGGTAGAGCAGTTCTTC
TRBD1 TRBJ2-7 NA TRBV15 CATSTSPTGVDEQYF TGTGCCACCAGCACCTCCCCGACAGGGGTGGACGAGCAGTACTTC
NA TRBJ2-3 NA TRBV10-2 CASSLLGPSTDTQYF TGCGCCAGCAGTTTACTAGGGCCAAGCACAGATACGCAGTATTTT
NA TRBJ1-2 NA TRBV2 CASTRDYGYTF TGTGCCAGCACAAGAGACTATGGCTACACCTTC